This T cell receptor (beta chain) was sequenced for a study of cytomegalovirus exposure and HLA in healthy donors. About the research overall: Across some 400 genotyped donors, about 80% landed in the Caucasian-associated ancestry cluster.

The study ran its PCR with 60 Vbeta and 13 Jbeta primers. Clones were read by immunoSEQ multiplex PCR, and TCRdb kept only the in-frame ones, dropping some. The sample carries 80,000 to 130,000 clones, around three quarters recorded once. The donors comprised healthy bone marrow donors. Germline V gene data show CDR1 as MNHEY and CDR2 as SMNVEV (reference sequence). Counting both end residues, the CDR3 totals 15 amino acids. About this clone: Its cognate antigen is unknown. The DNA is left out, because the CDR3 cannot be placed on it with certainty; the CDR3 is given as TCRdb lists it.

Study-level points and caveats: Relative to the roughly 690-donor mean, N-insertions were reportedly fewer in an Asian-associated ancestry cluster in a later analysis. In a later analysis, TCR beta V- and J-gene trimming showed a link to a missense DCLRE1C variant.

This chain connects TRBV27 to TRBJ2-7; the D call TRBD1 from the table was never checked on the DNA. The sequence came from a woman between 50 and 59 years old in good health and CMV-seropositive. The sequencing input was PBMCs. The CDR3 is CASTSVGTGSTREYF.